This T cell receptor beta chain appears in the sequencing data of a study of blood T cells in healthy people across ages. Findings of the study overall: Per million T cells, the diversity of TCR beta decreased roughly linearly as age advanced.

In its sample, this clonotype was seen a few times. Its target is unknown. Next came a second PCR, run for roughly 6 to 11 cycles, which used a sample-barcoded 5' primer along with a J-beta primer mix. TCRdb reprocessed the 5' RACE reads via MiXCR and lists one record per CDR3 protein. The profile shows almost 300,000 distinct CDR3 sequences, 27% of them singletons. This sequence originates from a woman aged 70-85 years in good health. Sequencing used blood.

The CDR3: CASSLDGGKSEKLFF. The CDR3 DNA reads as TGTGCCAGCAGCTTAGACGGGGGAAAGAGTGAAAAACTGTTTTTT. The chain combines TRBV7-2 with TRBJ1-4, with a tentative D call TRBD1 (5 bases). The V gene's germline CDR1 is SGHTA and CDR2 FQGNSA. Trimming pared 1 base from V and 7 bases from J, leaving 13 bases between. The CDR3 is 15 residues long.